Shown below are 24 T cell receptor beta chains from a single sample sequenced in a study of T cells in Graves' hyperthyroidism and ophthalmopathy. The source material, RNA transcripts, was used to amplify TCR beta CDR3 regions. TCR CDR3 underwent first-round RT-PCR with the HTBI primer set. TCRdb processed the multiplex PCR reads anew with MiXCR; each CDR3 protein has one entry. The table shows hundreds of thousands of distinct CDR3 sequences, with 15% to 20% occurring only once. Source material: blood. The receptors stem from a man in his forties with Graves' ophthalmopathy.

The chain combines TRBV7-3 with TRBJ2-2; 8 bases are a match to TRBD1. The V gene's germline CDR1 is SGHTA and CDR2 FQGTGA. The ends lost 5 bases at V and 4 bases at J; junction bases unmatched: 9. This CDR3 has 16 residues. CDR3 loop: CASSLRQGRGTGELFF. The CDR3 nucleotides are TGTGCCAGCAGCCTGCGACAGGGGAGAGGCACCGGGGAGCTGTTTTTT.

This clonotype was recorded many times. This rearrangement joins TRBV5-1 to TRBJ2-7; 8 bases match TRBD1. J was trimmed by 0 bases and V by 5 bases; bases with no gene match: 7. The CDR3 runs to 15 residues. Looked up from germline, CDR1 is SGHRS and CDR2 is YFSETQ. The CDR3, as DNA: TGCGCCAGCAGTTTGACAGGGGCTGACTCCTACGAGCAGTACTTC. Translation gives CASSLTGADSYEQYF.

The chain uses TRBV30 and TRBJ1-5; D is unresolved. The V gene lost 1 base and the J gene lost 6 bases, with 10 bases spanning the gap. This CDR3 has 13 residues. The germline V gene encodes CDR1 GTSNPN and CDR2 SVGIG (reference sequence). The DNA for the CDR3 is TGTGCCTGGAGTGCCGGGAGCGGTCAGCCCCAGCATTTT. Translation gives CAWSAGSGQPQHF.

The chain is built from TRBV28 and TRBJ2-3, with a tentative D call TRBD1 (5 bases). This CDR3 has 15 amino acids. Between the trimmed V and J ends, which lost 6 bases and 0 bases, there was a span of 13 bases. Germline-derived CDR1 and CDR2 are MDHEN and SYDVKM. The CDR3 region has the DNA TGTGCCAGCAGCCCCTTAGGGGATAGCACAGATACGCAGTATTTT. This translates into CASSPLGDSTDTQYF.

V and J are TRBV5-1 and TRBJ1-1; 8 bases match TRBD1. The germline gives CDR1 SGHRS, CDR2 YFSETQ. This CDR3 is built from 16 residues. The V gene end was trimmed by 2 bases and the J gene end by 5 bases; junction bases not matched to a gene: 11. The CDR3 region has the DNA TGCGCCAGCAGCTTACCCCTTACAGGGGGAATGACTGAAGCTTTCTTT. Residues: CASSLPLTGGMTEAFF.

J is TRBJ1-1 and V is TRBV12-3 or TRBV12-4, with TRBD1 as a possible D gene (5 bases). V gave up 4 bases and J gave up 12 bases, with 15 bases separating them. CDR3 length: 12 amino acids. The CDR3 nucleotides are TGTGCCAGCAGTTATGGGGGAGGGTCGTCTTTCTTT. Translating gives CASSYGGGSSFF.

There are many counts of this clonotype. The rearrangement joins TRBV6-5 to TRBJ2-3; the D call may be TRBD1 or TRBD2 (6 bases each). The CDR3 consists of 14 residues. V lost 2 bases to trimming and J lost 6 bases, with 12 bases between them. Germline V lookup: CDR1 MNHEY, CDR2 SVGAGI. CDR3 protein: CASSYERRGDTQYF. The CDR3 nucleotides are TGTGCCAGCAGTTACGAGCGGAGGGGGGATACGCAGTATTTT.

This chain connects TRBV4-1 to TRBJ2-3, with 10 bases identical to TRBD1. The CDR3 spans 17 residues. The germline V gene encodes CDR1 MGHRA and CDR2 YSYEKL. Germline trimming cut 4 bases from V and 1 base from J; bases unmatched to any gene: 8. In DNA form, the CDR3 reads TGCGCCAGCAGCCGCTCCCGGGACAGGGGAGGCACAGATACGCAGTATTTT. The encoded protein is CASSRSRDRGGTDTQYF.

CDR3 in amino acids: CASSLMGWGGDTQYF. CDR3 sequence (DNA): TGTGCCAGCAGCTTAATGGGGTGGGGGGGGGATACGCAGTATTTT. The chain carries TRBV7-2 and TRBJ2-3, with 7 bases identical to TRBD2. Germline V gene data show CDR1 as SGHTA and CDR2 as FQGNSA. The CDR3 contains 15 residues. J gave up 6 bases and V 2 bases, and 8 bases lay outside the gene matches. Full variable domain (remainder filled in from reference TRBV7-2 and TRBJ2-3): GAGVSQSPSNKVTEKGKDVELRCDPISGHTALYWYRQSLGQGLEFLIYFQGNSAPDKSGLPSDRFSAERTGGSVSTLTIQRTQQEDSAVYLCASSLMGWGGDTQYFGPGTRLTVL.

This clonotype was observed a few times. V gene TRBV19 combines with J gene TRBJ1-1, with a weak D call TRBD1 (5 bases). V lost 7 bases, J lost 1 base, and 16 bases lay in between. CDR3 length: 15 amino acids. The germline V gene encodes CDR1 LNHDA and CDR2 SQIVND (reference sequence). The CDR3 DNA is TGTGCCAGTACTGGCTTCCGGGGCCCGAACACTGAAGCTTTCTTT. This gives the protein CASTGFRGPNTEAFF.

This clonotype has just one count. This could be a read error, since a much larger clone is one nucleotide away. The V call is TRBV7-2, the J call TRBJ2-1; maybe TRBD1 (5 bases). Germline V gene lookup returns CDR1 SGHTA and CDR2 FQGNSA. V lost 1 base and J lost 2, with 9 bases in between. This CDR3 spans 15 amino acids. CDR3 DNA: TGTGCCAGCAGCTTAGTTCCAGGGCCCTACAATGAGCAGTTCTTC. This codes for CASSLVPGPYNEQFF.

The rearrangement joins TRBV6-4 to TRBJ1-5; TRBD1 matches at 9 bases. CDR3 size: 15 residues. Unmatched junction bases numbered 9, after V lost 7 bases and J lost 5 bases. In germline, CDR1 is MRHNA, CDR2 SNTAGT. This chain's CDR3 is CASTPGQGGDQPQHF. The CDR3 nucleotides are TGTGCCAGCACCCCGGGACAGGGCGGAGATCAGCCCCAGCATTTT.

This clonotype was picked up many times. The chain combines TRBV18 with TRBJ1-2; D is unresolved. V shed 3 bases and J shed 4 bases, with 15 bases lying between them. Germline V lookup: CDR1 KGHSH, CDR2 LQKENI. CDR3 size: 15 residues. This chain's CDR3 is CASSPEGFTTYGYTF. The CDR3 nucleotides read TGTGCCAGCTCACCTGAAGGTTTTACTACCTATGGCTACACCTTC.

As regards this clonotype: One end of the junction does not line up with germline, which may come from a read error. The chain recombines TRBV18 with TRBJ1-1; 10 nucleotides match TRBD1. Germline V gene data show CDR1 as KGHSH and CDR2 as LQKENI. The CDR3 is made up of 18 amino acids. DNA of the CDR3: TGTGCCAGCGCACCACAGGGACAGGGGATGGTGAGGAGCACTGAAGCTTTCTTT. Translating gives CASAPQGQGMVRSTEAFF.

Concerning this clonotype: The junction and the germline gene differ at one end; a read error may be behind it. V is TRBV10-3 and J is TRBJ2-3, with TRBD2 matching 7 bases. CDR3 length: 15 amino acids. Germline loops: CDR1 ENHRY, CDR2 SYGVKD. For the CDR3, the DNA is TGTGCCATCAGTGGACGACAGACTAGCATAGATACGCAGTATTTT. Translated, it gives CAISGRQTSIDTQYF.

The V call is TRBV6-1, the J call TRBJ2-7, with D unclear. The V end lost 5 bases, the J end lost 2 bases, and 16 bases lay between the germline ends. This CDR3 is 15 amino acids long. In germline, CDR1 is MNHNS, CDR2 SASEGT. CDR3 region: CASSPVGSRTYEQYF. CDR3 nucleotide sequence: TGTGCCAGCAGTCCCGTAGGATCCCGGACCTACGAGCAGTACTTC.

About this clonotype: The junction and the germline gene differ at one end; a read error may be behind it. The rearrangement joins TRBV6-1 to TRBJ1-1, with TRBD1 identical over 7 bases. Germline-derived CDR1 and CDR2 are MNHNS and SASEGT. CDR3 length: 13 amino acids. CDR3 coding DNA: TGTGCCAGTGAGGGGGACAGTAACATTGAAGCTTTCTTT. Encoded protein: CASEGDSNIEAFF.

This clonotype was counted between two and nine times. V gene TRBV7-2 combines with J gene TRBJ1-2; 10 positions match TRBD1. J gave up 6 bases and V 5 bases, and 12 bases lay outside the gene matches. The CDR3 covers 16 residues. Germline CDR1 is SGHTA and CDR2 is FQGNSA. The CDR3 nucleotides are TGTGCCAGCAGCCCTCCCGGGACAGGGGCCCTAGATGGCTACACCTTC. It yields the protein CASSPPGTGALDGYTF.

This clonotype has at least ten counts. The J gene is TRBJ2-1, the V gene TRBV20-1; 9 nucleotides agree with TRBD2. This CDR3 comprises 13 residues. V gave up 6 bases and J gave up 7 bases; unmatched junction bases: 7. Germline assignment: CDR1 DFQATT and CDR2 SNEGSKA (reference sequence). The CDR3 spells CSADSGSWNEQFF. CDR3 nucleotide sequence: TGCAGTGCCGATAGCGGGAGTTGGAATGAGCAGTTCTTC.

The rearrangement uses TRBV28 and TRBJ1-4; D is possibly TRBD1 (5 bases). Trimming stripped 1 base from V and 8 bases from J, with 14 bases between. This CDR3 is built from 15 residues. Germline values: CDR1 MDHEN, CDR2 SYDVKM. CDR3 DNA: TGTGCCAGCAGTTTATACAGGCAGGGAGAGGAAAAACTGTTTTTT. It is translated as CASSLYRQGEEKLFF. Using reference TRBV28 and TRBJ1-4 for the parts outside the CDR3, the full variable domain is DVKVTQSSRYLVKRTGEKVFLECVQDMDHENMFWYRQDPGLGLRLIYFSYDVKMKEKGDIPEGYSVSREKKERFSLILESASTNQTSMYLCASSLYRQGEEKLFFGSGTQLSVL.

The table lists this clonotype with many counts. The chain uses TRBV11-3 and TRBJ2-3; D perhaps matches TRBD1 (5 bases). Per germline, CDR1 SGHNT and CDR2 YENEEA. V shed 4 bases and J shed 6 bases, with 5 bases lying between them. This CDR3 is 11 amino acids long. CDR3 in DNA: TGTGCCAGCAGCTCAGGGGATACGCAGTATTTT. Translated, it gives CASSSGDTQYF.

V gene TRBV6-1 combines with J gene TRBJ1-3; D gene unclear. V lost 7 bases and J 0 bases, leaving 10 bases between the germline ends. Germline CDR1 is MNHNS and CDR2 is SASEGT. The CDR3 extends over 14 amino acids. CDR3 DNA: TGTGCCAGCAAGCAGGAGAACTCTGGAAACACCATATATTTT. Residues: CASKQENSGNTIYF.

This clonotype was picked up many times. J is TRBJ2-3 and V is TRBV11-2; tentative D call: TRBD1 (5 bases). V lost 5 bases to trimming and J lost 3 bases, with 18 bases between them. The CDR3 sequence is 16 residues long. Germline V lookup: CDR1 SGHAT, CDR2 FQNNGV. CDR3 protein: CASSPWYGQGTDTQYF. The DNA of the CDR3 is TGTGCCAGCAGCCCCTGGTATGGGCAGGGAACAGATACGCAGTATTTT.

This clonotype was seen ten or more times. The rearrangement uses TRBV27 and TRBJ2-7; D is unresolved. The CDR3 loop spans 12 amino acids. V was clipped by 6 bases and J by 3 bases, with 9 bases between them. Looked up from germline, CDR1 is MNHEY and CDR2 is SMNVEV (reference sequence). The CDR3: CASSPSNYEQYF. The CDR3 DNA follows: TGTGCCAGCAGCCCCTCCAACTACGAGCAGTACTTC.